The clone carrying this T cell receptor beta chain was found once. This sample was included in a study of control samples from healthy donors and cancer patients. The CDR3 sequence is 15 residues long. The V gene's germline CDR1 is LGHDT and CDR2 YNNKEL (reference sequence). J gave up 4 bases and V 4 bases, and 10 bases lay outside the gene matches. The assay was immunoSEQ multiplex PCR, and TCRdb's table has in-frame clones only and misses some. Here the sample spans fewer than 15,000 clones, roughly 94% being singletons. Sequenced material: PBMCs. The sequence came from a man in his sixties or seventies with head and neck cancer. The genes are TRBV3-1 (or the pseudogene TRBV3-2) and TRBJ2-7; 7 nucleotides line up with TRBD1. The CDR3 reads CASSPVRGQTYEQYF. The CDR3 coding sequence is TGTGCCAGCAGCCCCGTGAGGGGGCAAACATACGAGCAGTACTTC.